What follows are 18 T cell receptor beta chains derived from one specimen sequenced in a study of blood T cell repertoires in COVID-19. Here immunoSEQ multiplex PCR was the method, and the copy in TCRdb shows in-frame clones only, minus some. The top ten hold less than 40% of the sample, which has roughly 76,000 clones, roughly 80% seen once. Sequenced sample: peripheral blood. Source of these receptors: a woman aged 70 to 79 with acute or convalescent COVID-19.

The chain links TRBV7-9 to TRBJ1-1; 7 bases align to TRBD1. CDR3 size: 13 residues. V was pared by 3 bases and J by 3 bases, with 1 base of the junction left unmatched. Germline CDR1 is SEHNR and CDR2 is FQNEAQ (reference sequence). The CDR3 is CASSFDRDTEAFF. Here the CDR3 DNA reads TGTGCCAGCAGCTTTGACAGGGACACTGAAGCTTTCTTT.

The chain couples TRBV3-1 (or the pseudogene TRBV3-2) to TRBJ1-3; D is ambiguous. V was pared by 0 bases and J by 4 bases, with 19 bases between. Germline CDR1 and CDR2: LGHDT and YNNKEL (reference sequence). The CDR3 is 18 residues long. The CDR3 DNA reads TGTGCCAGCAGCCAAGAGATCCGAAGACTAGGGCTCGGAAACACCATATATTTT. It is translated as CASSQEIRRLGLGNTIYF.

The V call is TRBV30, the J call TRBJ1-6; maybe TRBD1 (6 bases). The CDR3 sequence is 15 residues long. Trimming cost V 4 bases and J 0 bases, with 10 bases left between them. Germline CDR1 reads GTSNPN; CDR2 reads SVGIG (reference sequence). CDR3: CAWTEQGSYNSPLHF. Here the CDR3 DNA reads TGTGCCTGGACCGAACAGGGCTCCTATAATTCACCCCTCCACTTT.

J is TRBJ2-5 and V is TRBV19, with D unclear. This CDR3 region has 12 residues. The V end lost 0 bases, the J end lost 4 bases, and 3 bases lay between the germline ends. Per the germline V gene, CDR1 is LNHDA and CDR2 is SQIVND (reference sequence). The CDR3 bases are TGTGCCAGTAGTATAGATCGAGAGACCCAGTACTTC. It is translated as CASSIDRETQYF. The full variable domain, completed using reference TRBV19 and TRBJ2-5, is DGGITQSPKYLFRKEGQNVTLSCEQNLNHDAMYWYRQDPGQGLRLIYYSQIVNDFQKGDIAEGYSVSREKKESFPLTVTSAQKNPTAFYLCASSIDRETQYFGPGTRLLVL.

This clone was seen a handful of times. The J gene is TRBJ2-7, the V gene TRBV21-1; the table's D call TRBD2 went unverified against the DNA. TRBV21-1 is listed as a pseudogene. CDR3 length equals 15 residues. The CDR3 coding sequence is TGTGCCAGCAGCAACCTGACTAGAACGTTCTACGAGCAGTACTTC. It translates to CASSNLTRTFYEQYF.

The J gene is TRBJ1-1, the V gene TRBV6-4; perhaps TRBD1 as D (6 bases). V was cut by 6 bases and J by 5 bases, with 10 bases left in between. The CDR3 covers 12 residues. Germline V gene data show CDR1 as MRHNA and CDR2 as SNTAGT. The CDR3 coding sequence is TGTGCCAGCAGGGGAGGGGGTACTGAAGCTTTCTTT. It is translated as CASRGGGTEAFF.

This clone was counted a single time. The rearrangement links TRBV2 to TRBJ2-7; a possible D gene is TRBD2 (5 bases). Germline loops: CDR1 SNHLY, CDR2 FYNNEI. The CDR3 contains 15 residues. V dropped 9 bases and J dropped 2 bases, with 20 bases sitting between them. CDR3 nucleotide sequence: TGTGCCAGTTTTTCGGACTCAATAAGTACCTACGAGCAGTACTTC. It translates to CASFSDSISTYEQYF.

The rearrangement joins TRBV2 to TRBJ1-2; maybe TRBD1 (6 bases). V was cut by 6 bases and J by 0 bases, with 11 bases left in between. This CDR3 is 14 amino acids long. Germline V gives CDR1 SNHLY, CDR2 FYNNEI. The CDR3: CASSGRQANYGYTF. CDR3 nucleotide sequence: TGTGCCAGCAGCGGTCGACAGGCTAACTATGGCTACACCTTC.

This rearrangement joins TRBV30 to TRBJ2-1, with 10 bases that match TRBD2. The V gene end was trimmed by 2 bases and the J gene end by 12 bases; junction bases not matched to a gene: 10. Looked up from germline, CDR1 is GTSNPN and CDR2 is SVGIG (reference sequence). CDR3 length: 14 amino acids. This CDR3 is CAWSLGLAGERQFF. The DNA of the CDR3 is TGTGCCTGGAGTCTTGGTCTAGCGGGAGAGAGGCAGTTCTTC.

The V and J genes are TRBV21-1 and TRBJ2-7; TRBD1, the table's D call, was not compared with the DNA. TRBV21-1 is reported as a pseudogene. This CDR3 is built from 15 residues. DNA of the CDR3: TGTGCCAGCAGCAACTCCCGGGACAGATCCTACGAGCAGTACTTC. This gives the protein CASSNSRDRSYEQYF.

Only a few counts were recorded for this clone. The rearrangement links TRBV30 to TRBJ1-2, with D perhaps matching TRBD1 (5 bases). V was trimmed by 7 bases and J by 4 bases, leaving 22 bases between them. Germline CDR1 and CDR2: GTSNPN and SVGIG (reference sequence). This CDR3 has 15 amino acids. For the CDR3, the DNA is TGTGCCTACGTACAACGGGCGGGGCGAGGCTATGGCTACACCTTC. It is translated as CAYVQRAGRGYGYTF.

This CDR3 is CASSQDGVKGRGYTF. The CDR3 nucleotides are TGTGCCAGCAGCCAAGATGGGGTAAAGGGGCGAGGCTACACCTTC. The chain couples TRBV3-1 (or the pseudogene TRBV3-2) to TRBJ1-2; D might be TRBD1 (5 bases). CDR1 and CDR2 from the germline V gene are LGHDT and YNNKEL (reference sequence). V lost 0 bases and J 8 bases, leaving 16 bases between the germline ends. The CDR3 loop spans 15 amino acids.

CDR3 amino acids: CASSGTSGQETQYF. Here the CDR3 DNA reads TGTGCCAGCAGCGGGACTAGCGGACAAGAGACCCAGTACTTC. The J gene is TRBJ2-5, the V gene TRBV2, with 11 bases fitting TRBD2. The CDR3 consists of 14 residues. Germline V gives CDR1 SNHLY, CDR2 FYNNEI. V trimming: 6 bases; J trimming: 2 bases; junction bases outside the gene matches: 2.

The CDR3: CATSDSVLATTDTQYF. CDR3 sequence (DNA): TGTGCCACCAGTGATTCTGTACTAGCAACGACAGATACGCAGTATTTT. J is TRBJ2-3 and V is TRBV24-1; weak D call: TRBD2 (6 bases). This CDR3 is 16 amino acids long. Trimming pared 2 bases from V and 3 bases from J, leaving 14 bases between. Germline CDR1 is KGHDR and CDR2 is SFDVKD.

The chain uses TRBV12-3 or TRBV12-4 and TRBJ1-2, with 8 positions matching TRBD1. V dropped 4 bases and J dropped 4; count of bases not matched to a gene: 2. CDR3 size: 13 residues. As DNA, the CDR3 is TGTGCCAGCAGTTCTACAGGGGGCTATGGCTACACCTTC. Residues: CASSSTGGYGYTF.

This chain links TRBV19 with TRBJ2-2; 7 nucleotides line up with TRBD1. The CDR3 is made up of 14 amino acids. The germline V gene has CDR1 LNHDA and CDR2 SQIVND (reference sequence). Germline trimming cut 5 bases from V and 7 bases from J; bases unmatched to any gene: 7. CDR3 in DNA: TGTGCCAGTAGTTTCCGGGACAGATACGGGGAGCTGTTTTTT. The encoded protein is CASSFRDRYGELFF.

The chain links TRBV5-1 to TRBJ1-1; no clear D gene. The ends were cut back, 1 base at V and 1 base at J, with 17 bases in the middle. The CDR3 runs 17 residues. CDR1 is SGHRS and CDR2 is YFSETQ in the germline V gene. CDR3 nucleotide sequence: TGCGCCAGCAGCTTGAGAGTTCGGGCGGGCGGGAACACTGAAGCTTTCTTT. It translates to CASSLRVRAGGNTEAFF. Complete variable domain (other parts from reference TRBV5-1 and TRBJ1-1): KAGVTQTPRYLIKTRGQQVTLSCSPISGHRSVSWYQQTPGQGLQFLFEYFSETQRNKGNFPGRFSGRQFSNSRSEMNVSTLELGDSALYLCASSLRVRAGGNTEAFFGQGTRLTVV.

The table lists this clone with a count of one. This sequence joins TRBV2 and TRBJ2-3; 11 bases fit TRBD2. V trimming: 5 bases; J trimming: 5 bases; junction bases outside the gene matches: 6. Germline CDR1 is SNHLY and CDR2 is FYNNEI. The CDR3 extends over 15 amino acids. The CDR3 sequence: CASSRLAGNKDTQYF. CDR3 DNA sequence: TGTGCCAGCAGTCGACTAGCGGGAAATAAAGATACGCAGTATTTT.